The rows below give T cell receptor beta chains drawn from one sample of a study of shared clonotypes between healthy human individuals. Assay: immunoSEQ multiplex PCR; the TCRdb copy retains only in-frame clones and omits some. The sample lists approximately 2,000,000 clones; 85% to 95% were seen once. The material sequenced was naive CD4+ T cells from PBMCs. These receptors originate from a man aged 18 to 29 in good health. Some clones in this sample may be carry-over from other donors' samples. The CDR3 runs from the conserved cysteine through the conserved F or W. The order of the fields is V gene, D gene, clone size, J gene, CDR3 DNA, CDR3 protein. D genes are given only for firm matches. Clone size is not always given. Where it is, it says once, few, many or a class for expanded clones.

>TRBV5-1|TRBD1|-|TRBJ1-1
TGCGCCAGCAGCCCTCGGACAGGGGATAAACACGAAGCTTTCTTT
CASSPRTGDKHEAFF
>TRBV27|-|-|TRBJ2-5
TGTGCCAGCAGTTCGGCGGGGGCCGGGGAGACCCAGTACTTC
CASSSAGAGETQYF
>TRBV19|-|once|TRBJ1-1
TGTGCCAGTAGTCCCCGAACAGGGTCTCCGGGGACTGAAGCTTTCTTT
CASSPRTGSPGTEAFF
>TRBV4-3|-|-|TRBJ1-6
TGCGCCAGCAGCCAAGTCCCTAGGTCACCCCTCCACTTT
CASSQVPRSPLHF
>TRBV2|-|-|TRBJ2-7
TGTGCCAGCAGTGGGGGACAAGGCTTGGGGTCCGCGAGTTACGAGCAGTACTTC
CASSGGQGLGSASYEQYF
>TRBV19|-|-|TRBJ1-2
TGTGCCAGTAGCAGACTGACCTATGGCTACACCTTC
CASSRLTYGYTF
>TRBV2|-|once|TRBJ1-1
TGTGCCAGCAGTGAAAGGAGGGTAAACACTGAAGCTTTCTTT
CASSERRVNTEAFF
>TRBV7-9|-|-|TRBJ2-6
TGTGCCAGCAGCTTAGCGCTTACTTCTGGGGCCAACGTCCTGACTTTC
CASSLALTSGANVLTF
>TRBV4-2|TRBD2|-|TRBJ2-7
TGTGCCAGCAGCCAAGTGGGAGGGAGCGGGATCTCCTACGAGCAGTACTTC
CASSQVGGSGISYEQYF
>TRBV7-2|-|-|TRBJ1-2
TGTGCCAGCAGCTCCGGGTCTCTAAGGGGCTACACCTTC
CASSSGSLRGYTF
>TRBV19|-|-|TRBJ1-1
TGTGCCAGTAGTTCTCACCAGGGGAGCACTGAAGCTTTCTTT
CASSSHQGSTEAFF
>TRBV9|-|-|TRBJ2-1
TGTGCCAGCAGCACCCTTGGGGGAGTGGCCTACAATGAGCAGTTCTTC
CASSTLGGVAYNEQFF
>TRBV4-3|-|-|TRBJ1-2
TGCGCCAGCAGCCAAATAGGCCGGGGCTACACCTTC
CASSQIGRGYTF
>TRBV5-1|-|-|TRBJ2-7
TGCGCCAGCAGCTTGGCCCCAGGCCCCTACGAGCAGTACTTC
CASSLAPGPYEQYF
>TRBV5-6|-|-|TRBJ2-7
TGTGCCAGCACCCCAGGCAGGGTATACGAGCAGTACTTC
CASTPGRVYEQYF
>TRBV6-1|-|-|TRBJ2-2
TGTGCCAGCAGCAGGGACTACACCGGGGAGCTGTTTTTT
CASSRDYTGELFF
>TRBV5-1|-|-|TRBJ1-1
TGCGCCAGCAGCACTCTGGGAACGAACACTGAAGCTTTCTTT
CASSTLGTNTEAFF
>TRBV4-1|-|-|TRBJ1-1
TGCGCCAGCAGCCAAGGGTACAGTCCAGATCAAGCTTTCTTT
CASSQGYSPDQAFF
>TRBV5-1|-|-|TRBJ2-2
TGCGCCAGCAGCGGGACAACGAACACCGGGGAGCTGTTTTTT
CASSGTTNTGELFF
>TRBV6-5|-|-|TRBJ1-4
TGTGCCAGCAGGCAAAATGAAAAACTGTTTTTT
CASRQNEKLFF
>TRBV5-1|-|-|TRBJ2-2
TGCGCCAGCAGCTTGGGAGGGAGTAGGGCCGGGGAGCTGTTTTTT
CASSLGGSRAGELFF
>TRBV18|TRBD1|-|TRBJ2-7
TGTGCCAGCTCACCATCCCGGGACAGGCCCCACGAGCAGTACTTC
CASSPSRDRPHEQYF
>TRBV10-3|-|-|TRBJ2-7
TGTGCCATCAGTGAGTCGATGCAGTCCCCCGAGCAGTACTTC
CAISESMQSPEQYF
>TRBV7-9|TRBD2|-|TRBJ2-3
TGTGCCAGCAGCCCACGCGGGGGTCCGACAGATACGCAGTATTTT
CASSPRGGPTDTQYF
>TRBV11-2|-|-|TRBJ2-7
TGTGCCAGCAGCTACCAACAGGGTGGGTCCTACGAGCAGTACTTC
CASSYQQGGSYEQYF
>TRBV11-2|TRBD2|-|TRBJ2-1
TGTGCCAGCAGCTTGGGACTAGCCAATGAGCAGTTCTTC
CASSLGLANEQFF
>TRBV7-3|TRBD2|-|TRBJ2-1
TGTGCCAGCAGCTTACAGGGAGGGTCCTACAATGAGCAGTTCTTC
CASSLQGGSYNEQFF